This note documents a single TCR beta chain sequence. No cognate antigen has been identified for it. Qualities for individual bases were not recorded, and no much larger clone is one base off. The study profiled bulk TCR beta-chain repertoires in matched peripheral blood, tumor and adjacent normal breast tissue taken from approximately 16 patients with early-stage breast cancer. Before surgery, about 4.5-11 mL of whole blood was collected into EDTA tubes and then processed within 2 hours. Peripheral blood mononuclear cells were isolated by Ficoll-Paque centrifugation in SepMate-50 tubes. PBMCs were cryopreserved in roughly 90% FBS with roughly 10% DMSO in aliquots of about 1.7 to 4.5 million cells and stored in liquid nitrogen. The Qiagen AllPrep DNA/RNA Mini kit was used to extract genomic DNA. The sample comes from a study of early stage breast cancer tumors (dated by TCRdb to 2016 to 2017). Some background on the complete study: Of the approximately 15 invasive breast tumors, about 13 were found to be estrogen receptor-positive, progesterone receptor-positive and HER2-negative. About 70% of the 12 ER+/PR+/HER2- tumors were invasive ductal carcinomas, while the other four were invasive lobular carcinomas. The average read coverage per sample was around 9-fold. Across all samples, about 3,000,000 templates representing 1.2 million or so unique clonotypes were detected. The full study reports these points: Compared with adjacent normal breast tissue, tumors had around 2.6-fold higher T cell density and higher clonality. Enriched TCRB sequences shared across patients were mostly commonly generated sequences, unlikely to play an important role in the tumor microenvironment. Chain pairing and functional markers such as CD4, CD8 and FOXP3 were missed by bulk genomic DNA sequencing of unsorted cells. Repertoires from blood and normal breast were more alike than repertoires from blood and tumor, and in about 90% of the 16 patients, comparing each tissue with blood separated tumor from normal. Because the cohort was small, a breakdown by tumor subtype could not be done.

Two independent genomic DNA replicates were amplified for each sample, with around 0.5 ug used for blood and about 1.5 ug for tumor or normal breast. Following the manufacturer's instructions, the ImmunoSeq Intro kit was used to carry out TCRB sequencing on genomic DNA. For absolute quantification, the roughly 32-cycle multiplex PCR included proprietary primers along with spike-in control sequences. Single-end 150-bp reads were used to sequence an 87-bp fragment spanning the CDR3 and the flanking V and J genes. Seven samples, each with two replicates, were multiplexed per lane of an Illumina MiSeq using version 3.0 chemistry. The authors processed their data as follows. Raw data were processed with the vendor's proprietary pipeline, and both replicates were merged into a single result per sample. Productive rearrangements sharing the V-gene family, CDR3 amino acid sequence and J-gene segment were defined as clonotypes. Clonality was calculated as 1 minus the normalized Shannon entropy (Pielou evenness) of TCRB abundances. To estimate T cell density, the total number of templates was divided by the input cell count, which was inferred from how much DNA went in. Recon with default parameters was used to estimate total repertoire diversity and clonality. A clonotype was considered tumor-enriched if its abundance in tumor exceeded 0.1% and was at least 32-fold higher than its abundance in normal breast. As stored in TCRdb, this immuneACCESS dataset retains in-frame rearrangements with V and J assigned. A fraction of the clones does not appear; measured against another copy, unresolved V genes explain less than half of the discrepancy, and the remainder lacks a known reason. Clone size and V and J calls were adopted from that table, with D and trimming inferred from the DNA. The sample profile shows 50,000 to 65,000 clones; about 74% of them were found once. The ten top clones hold about 3.4% of the sample.

The germline V gene supplies CDR1 MNHNS and CDR2 SASEGT. Relative to germline, V is 4 bases shorter and J is 5 bases shorter, with 11 bases between their ends. Its CDR3 holds 14 amino acids, cysteine through phenylalanine. The kept DNA is CDR3 alone, 42 bases in frame from the first base. The sequenced sample was blood. Rearrangement joined TRBV6-1 to TRBJ1-4, and possibly TRBD1, on 6 matching bases. This clonotype originated in a person aged 30-39 years with breast cancer. The DNA reads TGTGCCAGCAGTGCGGACAGACTCAATGAAAAACTGTTTTTT. Protein translation: CASSADRLNEKLFF.